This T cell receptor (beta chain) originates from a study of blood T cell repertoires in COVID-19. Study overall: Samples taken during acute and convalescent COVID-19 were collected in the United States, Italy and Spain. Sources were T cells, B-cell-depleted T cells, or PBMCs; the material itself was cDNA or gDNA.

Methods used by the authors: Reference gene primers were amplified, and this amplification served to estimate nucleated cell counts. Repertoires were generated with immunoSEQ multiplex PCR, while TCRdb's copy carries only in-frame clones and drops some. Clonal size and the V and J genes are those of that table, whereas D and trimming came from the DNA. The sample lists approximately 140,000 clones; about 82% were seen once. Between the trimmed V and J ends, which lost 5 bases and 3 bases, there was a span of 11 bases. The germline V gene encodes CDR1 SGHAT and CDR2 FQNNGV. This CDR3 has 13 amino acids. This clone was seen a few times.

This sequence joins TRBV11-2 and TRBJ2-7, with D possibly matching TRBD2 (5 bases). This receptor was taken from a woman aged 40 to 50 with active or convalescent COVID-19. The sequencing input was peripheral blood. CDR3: CASSLRRGYEQYF. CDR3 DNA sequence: TGTGCCAGCAGCCTTCGACGGGGCTACGAGCAGTACTTC.